The 24 T cell receptor beta chains below all came from one sample that was sequenced in a study of cytomegalovirus exposure and HLA in healthy donors (dated by TCRdb to 2015 to 2018). The receptor library was made with the immunoSEQ multiplex PCR assay. For the multiplex PCR, a mixture combining 60 forward primers for TCR Vbeta segments and 13 reverse primers for TCR Jbeta segments was used. Here the immuneACCESS table is served through TCRdb, limited to in-frame sequences with V and J called. Missing clones are a known gap in these copies; in checked studies unresolved V genes cover under half, and the rest lacks a known reason. This specimen's table enumerates 95,000 to 150,000 clones. The ten biggest clones cover approximately 1% of the sample. Sequenced material: PBMCs. The source is a young man in good health and CMV-seronegative.

The chain has TRBV28 and TRBJ1-2, with a weak D call TRBD1 (6 bases). V lost 2 bases, J lost 7 bases, and 8 bases lay in between. From germline, CDR1 is MDHEN and CDR2 SYDVKM. The CDR3 is 12 amino acids. The CDR3 bases are TGTGCCAGCAGTTTAGTACAGGGTGGCTACACCTTC. Translation: CASSLVQGGYTF.

The gene calls are TRBV19 and TRBJ2-7; 9 bases align to TRBD1. There are 17 residues in the CDR3. Germline CDR1 is LNHDA and CDR2 is SQIVND (reference sequence). Losses at the gene ends were 2 bases for V and 5 bases for J; bases not matched to a gene: 13. This CDR3 reads CASSILSGQGYSHEQYF. CDR3 DNA sequence: TGTGCCAGTAGTATATTAAGTGGACAGGGGTATTCCCACGAGCAGTACTTC.

The J gene is TRBJ2-6, the V gene TRBV27; the D is unclear. Trimming took off 7 bases at V and 1 base at J, with 17 bases between the two ends. Germline values: CDR1 MNHEY, CDR2 SMNVEV (reference sequence). The CDR3 is 17 residues long. CDR3 region: CASTLIWAGSGANVLTF. Here the CDR3 DNA reads TGTGCCAGCACCCTAATCTGGGCAGGTTCTGGGGCCAACGTCCTGACTTTC. Combining the CDR3 with reference TRBV27 and TRBJ2-6 gives the whole variable domain EAQVTQNPRYLITVTGKKLTVTCSQNMNHEYMSWYRQDPGLGLRQIYYSMNVEVTDKGDVPEGYKVSRKEKRNFPLILESPSPNQTSLYFCASTLIWAGSGANVLTFGAGSRLTVL.

The chain links TRBV1 to TRBJ2-1; TRBD2, as called in the table, went unchecked against the DNA. TRBV1 corresponds to a pseudogene. The CDR3 contains 13 residues. For the CDR3, the DNA is TGCACCAGCACCACTGTATCCGCGGATGAGCAGTTCTTC. Protein product: CTSTTVSADEQFF.

This sequence joins TRBV15 and TRBJ2-1; no clear D. Between the trimmed V and J ends, which lost 5 bases and 10 bases, there was a span of 15 bases. This CDR3 contains 13 residues. Germline CDR1 and CDR2: LNHNV and YYDKDF (reference sequence). The CDR3 DNA follows: TGTGCCACCAGCCCCCGCTCGAGTTCCGAGCAGTTCTTC. Its protein is CATSPRSSSEQFF.

This chain joins TRBV10-2 and TRBJ2-1, with 9 nucleotides matching TRBD1. J lost 9 bases, V lost 5 bases, and 8 bases had no gene match. The CDR3 spans 14 residues. CDR1 is WSHSY, CDR2 SAAADI, per germline. The CDR3 loop is CASSLIQGAGEQFF. CDR3 nucleotide sequence: TGCGCCAGCAGTCTTATACAGGGGGCTGGTGAGCAGTTCTTC.

V usage is TRBV7-8 and J usage is TRBJ2-7; D is perhaps TRBD2 (6 bases). CDR1 SGHVS and CDR2 FQNEAQ come from the germline V gene. The CDR3 length is 15 residues. V lost 1 base and J 1 base, leaving 11 bases between the germline ends. As DNA, the CDR3 is TGTGCCAGCAGCTTAGGGAGGGGAAGGTCCTACGAGCAGTACTTC. Its translation is CASSLGRGRSYEQYF.

The chain carries TRBV7-9 and TRBJ1-4; maybe TRBD1 (5 bases). Germline V gene data show CDR1 as SEHNR and CDR2 as FQNEAQ (reference sequence). CDR3 size: 13 residues. V lost 6 bases, J lost 8 bases, and 13 bases lay in between. CDR3 loop: CASRSSGGEKLFF. CDR3 DNA sequence: TGTGCCAGCAGATCCAGCGGGGGAGAAAAACTGTTTTTT.

CDR3 bases: TGTGCCAGCAGTGCCCTGGGGAGCGGGAGCCCCTACAATGAGCAGTTCTTC. This sequence encodes CASSALGSGSPYNEQFF. The chain joins TRBV28 to TRBJ2-1, with 8 bases lining up with TRBD2. The CDR3 loop spans 17 amino acids. Unmatched junction bases numbered 11, after V lost 5 bases and J lost 2 bases. Per the germline V gene, CDR1 is MDHEN and CDR2 is SYDVKM.

This sequence joins TRBV4-2 and TRBJ1-4; a weak D match, TRBD1 (5 bases). Germline V gives CDR1 LGHNA, CDR2 YNFKEQ. V was shortened by 3 bases and J by 6 bases, with 14 bases between the two germline ends. The CDR3 covers 15 residues. CDR3 residues: CASSQAGRRDEKLFF. The CDR3 nucleotides read TGTGCCAGCAGCCAGGCAGGGAGGCGAGATGAAAAACTGTTTTTT.

The chain employs TRBV27 and TRBJ2-1; the D is unclear. The CDR3 is 14 amino acids. Germline V gene sequence: CDR1 MNHEY, CDR2 SMNVEV (reference sequence). V shed 6 bases and J shed 6 bases, with 15 bases lying between them. CDR3 nucleotide sequence: TGTGCCAGCAGCCCCCTAGATTTGCGCAATGAGCAGTTCTTC. Its translation: CASSPLDLRNEQFF.

V and J are TRBV11-2 and TRBJ2-1; TRBD2 matches at 8 bases. Germline lookup yields CDR1 SGHAT and CDR2 FQNNGV. The CDR3 length is 17 residues. Trimming removed 5 bases from V and 0 bases from J; junction bases left unmatched: 9. CDR3 DNA: TGTGCCAGCAGCCCGAGCACTAGCGGAAGCTCCTACAATGAGCAGTTCTTC. Its translation is CASSPSTSGSSYNEQFF.

The chain employs TRBV19 and TRBJ2-7; maybe TRBD1 (5 bases). V dropped 3 bases and J dropped 9 bases, with 15 bases sitting between them. The germline V gene has CDR1 LNHDA and CDR2 SQIVND (reference sequence). CDR3 length: 13 amino acids. Written as DNA, the CDR3 is TGTGCCAGTAGTATGGGGCTCCCTTCGTGGCAGTACTTC. This codes for CASSMGLPSWQYF.

V is TRBV11-2 and J is TRBJ2-2; a weak D match, TRBD2 (5 bases). CDR3 length: 14 amino acids. The V and J ends lost 1 base and 5 bases respectively, with 8 bases between them. CDR1 is SGHAT, CDR2 FQNNGV, per germline. CDR3 sequence: CASSLGGSTGELFF. The DNA for the CDR3 is TGTGCCAGCAGCTTAGGAGGGAGTACCGGGGAGCTGTTTTTT.

The V and J genes are TRBV9 and TRBJ2-3, with 7 positions matching TRBD2. Trimming removed 5 bases from V and 2 bases from J; junction bases left unmatched: 8. The CDR3 extends over 15 amino acids. Germline V CDR1 and CDR2: SGDLS, YYNGEE. The CDR3: CASSTRGDHTDTQYF. CDR3 in DNA: TGTGCCAGCAGTACACGGGGGGACCACACAGATACGCAGTATTTT.

The chain recombines TRBV19 with TRBJ2-1, with D perhaps matching TRBD2 (6 bases). Per the germline V gene, CDR1 is LNHDA and CDR2 is SQIVND (reference sequence). The CDR3 runs to 13 residues. Trimming took off 4 bases at V and 12 bases at J, with 16 bases between the two ends. The CDR3 DNA reads as TGTGCCAGTAGTACCTTGGCGACTAGAACGCAGTTCTTC. Translation gives CASSTLATRTQFF.

The V call is TRBV5-4, the J call TRBJ1-3; perhaps TRBD1 as D (6 bases). Trimming removed 1 base from V and 1 base from J, with 18 bases in between. The CDR3 has 18 amino acids. Germline CDR1 SGHNT, CDR2 YYREEE (reference sequence). CDR3 DNA: TGTGCCAGCAGCTTGATGTCCGCAGGGGAATTTTCTGGAAACACCATATATTTT. Translation gives CASSLMSAGEFSGNTIYF.

The chain couples TRBV13 to TRBJ1-4, with 8 nucleotides matching TRBD1. Looked up from germline, CDR1 is PRHDT and CDR2 is FYEKMQ (reference sequence). V shed 0 bases and J 8 bases; nucleotides not matched to a gene: 8. The CDR3 totals 16 residues. This CDR3 is CASSLGFRGLGEKLFF. The CDR3 nucleotides read TGTGCCAGCAGCTTAGGCTTCAGGGGGCTAGGGGAAAAACTGTTTTTT.

This chain connects TRBV5-6 to TRBJ2-5; 9 bases map to TRBD1. The CDR3 sequence is 13 residues long. CDR1 SGHDT and CDR2 YYEEEE come from the germline V gene. Trimming removed 7 bases from V and 1 base from J; junction bases left unmatched: 2. The CDR3 loop reads CASSTGGQETQYF. Written as DNA, the CDR3 is TGTGCCAGCTCGACAGGGGGCCAAGAGACCCAGTACTTC.

V and J are TRBV15 and TRBJ1-3; 8 nucleotides agree with TRBD1. There are 16 residues in the CDR3. Germline V CDR1 and CDR2: LNHNV, YYDKDF (reference sequence). With 1 base clipped from V and 9 bases from J, the junction kept 11 bases outside the gene matches. CDR3 loop: CATSRARGPTGTTIYF. CDR3 DNA: TGTGCCACCAGCAGAGCCAGGGGGCCGACGGGGACCACCATATATTTT.

The V call is TRBV6-1, the J call TRBJ1-5; no definite D call. V was cut by 6 bases and J by 5 bases, with 11 bases left in between. Germline CDR1 and CDR2: MNHNS and SASEGT. This CDR3 has 13 residues. CDR3 coding DNA: TGTGCCAGCAGGAGGATGGGAGATCAGCCCCAGCATTTT. Translation: CASRRMGDQPQHF.

V and J are TRBV10-3 and TRBJ1-1, with 8 positions matching TRBD1. Germline V gene data show CDR1 as ENHRY and CDR2 as SYGVKD. The CDR3 is 14 residues long. Losses at the gene ends were 3 bases for V and 11 bases for J; bases not matched to a gene: 11. CDR3 nucleotides: TGTGCCATCAGTGAATGGGACAGGAGGCTAGATGCTTTCTTT. This sequence encodes CAISEWDRRLDAFF.

The chain's CDR3 is CASTLSGRAYEQYF. CDR3 nucleotides: TGTGCCAGCACCCTTTCCGGGAGGGCTTACGAGCAGTACTTC. The V call is TRBV28, the J call TRBJ2-7, with 8 nucleotides matching TRBD2. The CDR3 runs 14 residues. Germline assignment: CDR1 MDHEN and CDR2 SYDVKM. V lost 7 bases, J lost 4 bases, and 9 bases stayed unmatched.

The chain combines TRBV5-4 with TRBJ2-3; the match to TRBD2 covers 11 bases. Germline V gene data show CDR1 as SGHNT and CDR2 as YYREEE (reference sequence). The junction had 14 bases not matched to a gene; V was cut back by 4 bases and J by 4 bases. The CDR3 has 18 residues. Written as DNA, the CDR3 is TGTGCCAGCAGCCCGCCCGCTCGGCTAGCGGGGGGCCCAGATACGCAGTATTTT. Its translation is CASSPPARLAGGPDTQYF. Drawing the rest from reference TRBV5-4 and TRBJ2-3, the complete variable domain is ETGVTQSPTHLIKTRGQQVTLRCSSQSGHNTVSWYQQALGQGPQFIFQYYREEENGRGNFPPRFSGLQFPNYSSELNVNALELDDSALYLCASSPPARLAGGPDTQYFGPGTRLTVL.